These 5 T cell receptor beta chains came from one sample sequenced in a study of blood T cell repertoires in COVID-19. The data were produced by immunoSEQ multiplex PCR, yet TCRdb's version contains in-frame clones alone and is incomplete. The data show more than 300,000 clones, with just over 90% seen just once and 0.7% to 0.95% held by the top ten. The sequencing sample was made of PBMCs or T cells enriched from blood (not recorded which). These receptor sequences come from a woman aged 40 to 55 who had been exposed to COVID-19.

The chain couples TRBV30 to TRBJ2-1; D perhaps matches TRBD2 (5 bases). V was trimmed by 0 bases and J by 8 bases, leaving 11 bases between them. The CDR3 has 13 amino acids. Per germline, CDR1 GTSNPN and CDR2 SVGIG (reference sequence). CDR3 DNA sequence: TGTGCCTGGAGTGTACTGGGGAGCGATGAGCAGTTCTTC. Translating it yields CAWSVLGSDEQFF.

The chain employs TRBV24-1 and TRBJ2-1; 13 bases agree with TRBD2. CDR3 length: 18 residues. The junction had 6 bases not matched to a gene; V was cut back by 3 bases and J by 2 bases. Germline CDR1 reads KGHDR; CDR2 reads SFDVKD. The DNA for the CDR3 is TGTGCCACCAGTGATCCCGGGACTAGCGGGATCACCTACAATGAGCAGTTCTTC. This codes for CATSDPGTSGITYNEQFF.

The chain carries TRBV6-2 or TRBV6-3 and TRBJ1-6, with TRBD1 identical over 10 bases. Germline V gene data show CDR1 as MNHEY and CDR2 as SVGEGT. The ends lost 0 bases at V and 7 bases at J; junction bases unmatched: 6. This CDR3 contains 17 residues. Here the CDR3 reads CASSYSTGTGENSPLHF. In nucleotides, the CDR3 is TGTGCCAGCAGTTACTCGACGGGGACAGGGGAAAATTCACCCCTCCACTTT.

For the CDR3, the DNA is TGTGCCATCAGTGAGGTGGCGGGAACCGGAGATACGCAGTATTTT. Encoded protein: CAISEVAGTGDTQYF. The chain combines TRBV10-3 with TRBJ2-3, with D maybe TRBD2 (6 bases). Germline V lookup: CDR1 ENHRY, CDR2 SYGVKD. V lost 2 bases to trimming and J lost 5 bases, with 14 bases between them. CDR3 length: 15 amino acids.

The chain couples TRBV7-2 to TRBJ2-2; 10 nucleotides line up with TRBD1. CDR3 length: 16 residues. Germline assignment: CDR1 SGHTA and CDR2 FQGNSA. The V and J ends lost 4 bases and 5 bases, in that order; junction bases with no gene match: 7. The CDR3 bases are TGTGCCAGCAGCTCGGACAGGGGGGCGAGGACCGGGGAGCTGTTTTTT. This translates into CASSSDRGARTGELFF.